Below are 26 T cell receptor beta chains sequenced from a single sample in a study of early T cells in non-severe SARS-CoV-2 infection. One entry per CDR3 protein, called by TCRdb with MiXCR from the 5' RACE reads. The data show over 50,000 distinct CDR3 sequences, with about 8% seen just once and more than 9% held by the top ten. Material: whole blood, obtained at baseline. Every receptor here comes from an adult who was a healthcare worker with PCR-confirmed SARS-CoV-2 infection or an uninfected control (not recorded which).

V gene TRBV7-9 combines with J gene TRBJ2-2; 7 nucleotides align to TRBD1. CDR3 length equals 16 residues. Trimming cost V 5 bases and J 3 bases; bases outside gene matches: 9. The germline V gene has CDR1 SEHNR and CDR2 FQNEAQ (reference sequence). CDR3 coding DNA: TGTGCCAGCAGCAACCTCTACAGGGGAGACACCGGGGAGCTGTTTTTT. Protein sequence: CASSNLYRGDTGELFF. Using reference TRBV7-9 and TRBJ2-2 for the parts outside the CDR3, the full variable domain is DTGVSQNPRHKITKRGQNVTFRCDPISEHNRLYWYRQTLGQGPEFLTYFQNEAQLEKSRLLSDRFSAERPKGSFSTLEIQRTEQGDSAMYLCASSNLYRGDTGELFFGEGSRLTVL.

This chain links TRBV12-3 or TRBV12-4 with TRBJ2-4; D is ambiguous. Trimming cost V 3 bases and J 5 bases, with 14 bases left between them. The CDR3 consists of 15 residues. As DNA, the CDR3 is TGTGCCAGCAGTTTCGGGTCCGCGGCCGAAAACATTCAGTACTTC. Its protein is CASSFGSAAENIQYF.

The rearrangement uses TRBV4-3 and TRBJ2-2; no reliable D call. Germline V gives CDR1 LGHNA, CDR2 YSLEER. Deletions cut 0 bases from V and 4 bases from J, with 15 bases between. The CDR3 covers 17 residues. In DNA, the CDR3 is TGCGCCAGCAGCCAAGAAGGCCACTTAGACCGCACCGGGGAGCTGTTTTTT. It encodes CASSQEGHLDRTGELFF.

This clonotype turned up a few times. V and J are TRBV11-2 and TRBJ2-3; TRBD1 might be the D (6 bases). The germline CDR1 and CDR2 sequences are SGHAT and FQNNGV. The CDR3 extends over 11 amino acids. V lost 5 bases, J lost 6 bases, and 6 bases lay in between. The CDR3 loop reads CASSQGDTQYF. The CDR3 DNA is TGTGCCAGCAGCCAGGGGGATACGCAGTATTTT.

Many counts were recorded for this clonotype. The J gene is TRBJ2-7, the V gene TRBV12-3 or TRBV12-4, with TRBD2 as a possible D gene (6 bases). The V and J ends lost 2 bases and 7 bases respectively, with 9 bases between them. The CDR3 is 12 residues long. The CDR3 loop is CASSLSGGEQYF. The CDR3 nucleotides are TGTGCCAGCAGTTTAAGCGGAGGGGAGCAGTACTTC.

This clonotype was counted ten times or more. This chain links TRBV28 with TRBJ1-6, with D unresolved. This CDR3 has 16 amino acids. Germline V gene lookup returns CDR1 MDHEN and CDR2 SYDVKM. Deletions cut 6 bases from V and 6 bases from J, with 18 bases between. CDR3 sequence (DNA): TGTGCCAGCAGCCCCATGGGGATCCTCTTTAATTCACCCCTCCACTTT. Translating it yields CASSPMGILFNSPLHF. Combining the CDR3 with reference TRBV28 and TRBJ1-6 gives the whole variable domain DVKVTQSSRYLVKRTGEKVFLECVQDMDHENMFWYRQDPGLGLRLIYFSYDVKMKEKGDIPEGYSVSREKKERFSLILESASTNQTSMYLCASSPMGILFNSPLHFGNGTRLTVT.

This clonotype was seen many times. V usage is TRBV11-2 and J usage is TRBJ2-1, with 7 bases aligning to TRBD2. Trimming took 0 bases from V and 8 from J; bases not matched to a gene: 4. The CDR3 extends over 14 amino acids. Germline V gene sequence: CDR1 SGHAT, CDR2 FQNNGV. The CDR3 bases are TGTGCCAGCAGCTTAGAGCTAGCGGTAGATGAGCAGTTCTTC. It encodes CASSLELAVDEQFF.

This clonotype appeared many times. The chain has TRBV29-1 and TRBJ2-3; D is perhaps TRBD1 or TRBD2 (5 bases each). This CDR3 has 14 amino acids. CDR1 and CDR2 (germline): SQVTM, ANQGSEA. The germline V and J ends were trimmed by 3 bases and 2 bases, with 12 bases remaining between them. CDR3: CSVDLGDLTDTQYF. The CDR3 DNA reads as TGCAGCGTTGATTTAGGGGACCTCACAGATACGCAGTATTTT.

This clonotype has more than one count but fewer than ten. The CDR3 DNA reads TGCGCCAGCAGCCAAGATTTGTGGGGAGGGGTACACAATGAGCAGTTCTTC. It codes for CASSQDLWGGVHNEQFF. The V gene is TRBV4-1, the J gene TRBJ2-1, with TRBD2 matching over 7 bases. The germline V gene has CDR1 MGHRA and CDR2 YSYEKL. The CDR3 covers 17 residues. V lost 0 bases to trimming and J lost 5 bases; unmatched junction nucleotides: 10.

This chain connects TRBV7-9 to TRBJ2-7, with 7 bases aligning to TRBD1. The CDR3 has 19 residues. V shed 1 base, J shed 2 bases, and the junction held 17 bases outside the gene matches. Germline V lookup: CDR1 SEHNR, CDR2 FQNEAQ (reference sequence). The CDR3 reads CASSLGTGDARAEAYEQYF. CDR3 DNA sequence: TGTGCCAGCAGCTTAGGGACAGGCGACGCTCGAGCGGAAGCCTACGAGCAGTACTTC.

This clonotype was picked up many times. The chain joins TRBV28 to TRBJ1-2; no clear D. CDR1 MDHEN and CDR2 SYDVKM come from the germline V gene. The V gene lost 5 bases and the J gene lost 3 bases, with 10 bases spanning the gap. The CDR3 sequence is 13 residues long. The CDR3 nucleotides are TGTGCCAGCAGTCCCCTGCAAGACTATGGCTACACCTTC. Protein product: CASSPLQDYGYTF.

This clonotype was observed many times. CDR3 DNA sequence: TGTGCCAGCTCACGAACGGGGGGGCGGTCCTACAATGAGCAGTTCTTC. This sequence encodes CASSRTGGRSYNEQFF. The chain uses TRBV18 and TRBJ2-1, with TRBD2 identical over 8 bases. This CDR3 contains 16 residues. Germline assignment: CDR1 KGHSH and CDR2 LQKENI. Losses at the gene ends were 4 bases for V and 1 base for J; bases not matched to a gene: 6.

This clonotype came up many times. The V call is TRBV7-8, the J call TRBJ2-5, with 7 bases fitting TRBD1. Germline loops: CDR1 SGHVS, CDR2 FQNEAQ. Trimming removed 6 bases from V and 2 bases from J; junction bases left unmatched: 12. The CDR3 is 16 amino acids. The CDR3 region is CASSYSPMGQQETQYF. DNA of the CDR3: TGTGCCAGCAGTTATTCCCCTATGGGACAGCAAGAGACCCAGTACTTC.

This clonotype was counted many times. This chain joins TRBV12-3 or TRBV12-4 and TRBJ1-6; TRBD1 is a possible D gene (6 bases). V lost 6 bases, J lost 5 bases, and 14 bases lay in between. The CDR3 has 15 amino acids. The CDR3: CASRQTGTHNSPLHF. The CDR3 bases are TGTGCCAGCAGACAGACCGGGACACATAATTCACCCCTCCACTTT.

This clonotype appeared many times. The chain has TRBV7-2 and TRBJ2-7; 9 positions match TRBD2. This CDR3 spans 14 amino acids. In germline, CDR1 is SGHTA, CDR2 FQGNSA. Trimming at V came to 4 bases and at J to 4 bases, leaving 5 bases not matched to a gene. The CDR3 coding sequence is TGTGCCAGCAGCTCTTGGCTAGCGGGGTACGAGCAGTACTTC. Its translation is CASSSWLAGYEQYF.

This chain links TRBV10-3 with TRBJ2-5, with D unresolved. V lost 4 bases and J lost 7, with 13 bases in between. The CDR3 totals 13 residues. CDR1 is ENHRY, CDR2 SYGVKD, per germline. The CDR3 coding sequence is TGTGCCATCAGTGGACGGTGGAATGCGACCCAGTACTTC. Translated, it gives CAISGRWNATQYF.

This clonotype was detected ten times or more. The CDR3 region is CASSLGETGELFF. The CDR3 DNA sequence: TGTGCCAGCAGCCTCGGGGAGACCGGGGAGCTGTTTTTT. The chain is built from TRBV6-2 or TRBV6-3 and TRBJ2-2; D may be TRBD2 (5 bases). The CDR3 runs to 13 residues. CDR1 and CDR2 (germline): MNHEY, SVGEGT. With 6 bases removed from V and 5 bases from J, the gap between germline ends came to 10 bases.

The V and J genes are TRBV20-1 and TRBJ2-1; no clear D. This CDR3 contains 14 residues. Germline lookup yields CDR1 DFQATT and CDR2 SNEGSKA (reference sequence). V lost 0 bases to trimming and J lost 4 bases, with 10 bases between them. In DNA form, the CDR3 reads TGCAGTGCTAGAGATCCAACAGAATACAATGAGCAGTTCTTC. The encoded protein is CSARDPTEYNEQFF.

This clonotype was detected ten times or more. This sequence joins TRBV3-1 and TRBJ1-2; D is perhaps TRBD1 (5 bases). CDR1 and CDR2 from the germline V gene are LGHDT and YNNKEL (reference sequence). V was cut by 0 bases and J by 8 bases, with 16 bases left in between. This CDR3 spans 15 amino acids. In DNA, the CDR3 is TGTGCCAGCAGCCAAGATGACAGACGCCCCTGGGGCTACACCTTC. Its protein is CASSQDDRRPWGYTF.

This clonotype came up many times. The V call is TRBV28, the J call TRBJ1-1; D is uncertain. The CDR3 sequence is 13 residues long. The V end lost 6 bases, the J end lost 3 bases, and 11 bases lay between the germline ends. Germline V gene lookup returns CDR1 MDHEN and CDR2 SYDVKM. CDR3 amino acids: CASREMGYTEAFF. The CDR3 DNA sequence: TGTGCCAGCAGAGAAATGGGTTACACTGAAGCTTTCTTT. The whole variable domain, remainder taken from reference TRBV28 and TRBJ1-1, is DVKVTQSSRYLVKRTGEKVFLECVQDMDHENMFWYRQDPGLGLRLIYFSYDVKMKEKGDIPEGYSVSREKKERFSLILESASTNQTSMYLCASREMGYTEAFFGQGTRLTVV.

V gene TRBV4-1 combines with J gene TRBJ2-2; a possible D gene is TRBD2 (5 bases). Per the germline V gene, CDR1 is MGHRA and CDR2 is YSYEKL. The CDR3 runs to 18 residues. The V gene lost 8 bases and the J gene lost 0 bases, with 22 bases spanning the gap. The CDR3 loop reads CASSRGLARTANTGELFF. Here the CDR3 DNA reads TGCGCCAGCTCCCGGGGTTTAGCCAGGACCGCGAACACCGGGGAGCTGTTTTTT.

Only a few counts were recorded for this clonotype. V gene TRBV2 combines with J gene TRBJ1-4, with 7 bases that match TRBD1. Looked up from germline, CDR1 is SNHLY and CDR2 is FYNNEI. The ends lost 4 bases at V and 5 bases at J; junction bases unmatched: 7. This CDR3 has 15 amino acids. This chain's CDR3 is CASSGTGTVNEKLFF. The CDR3 DNA follows: TGTGCCAGCAGTGGGACCGGGACAGTAAATGAAAAACTGTTTTTT. The variable domain in full, completed from reference TRBV2 and TRBJ1-4, reads EPEVTQTPSHQVTQMGQEVILRCVPISNHLYFYWYRQILGQKVEFLVSFYNNEISEKSEIFDDQFSVERPDGSNFTLKIRSTKLEDSAMYFCASSGTGTVNEKLFFGSGTQLSVL.

This clonotype has a count of ten or more. This rearrangement joins TRBV12-3 or TRBV12-4 to TRBJ2-3; D is perhaps TRBD1 or TRBD2 (5 bases each). V lost 5 bases, J lost 1 base, and 16 bases lay in between. The CDR3 is made up of 16 amino acids. Written as DNA, the CDR3 is TGTGCCAGCAGTACCTCCCCCGGGACCCGCACAGATACGCAGTATTTT. Translated: CASSTSPGTRTDTQYF.

This clonotype occurred many times. The chain employs TRBV12-3 or TRBV12-4 and TRBJ1-3; D unclear. The CDR3 loop spans 15 amino acids. Trimming took 4 bases from V and 0 from J, leaving 10 bases between them. In DNA form, the CDR3 reads TGTGCCAGCAGTTCGTTGGGCACCTCTGGAAACACCATATATTTT. This encodes CASSSLGTSGNTIYF.

This clonotype was seen ten or more times. The CDR3 DNA follows: TGTGCCAGCAGTTCTACCCGGGACGTTGCTTCCTACGAGCAGTACTTC. This translates into CASSSTRDVASYEQYF. V usage is TRBV6-5 and J usage is TRBJ2-7, with D possibly being TRBD1 or TRBD2 (5 bases each). The CDR3 is made up of 16 amino acids. Germline lookup yields CDR1 MNHEY and CDR2 SVGAGI. The V end was cut by 4 bases, the J end by 1 base, with 17 bases between.

This clonotype was picked up many times. The junction departs from the called germline gene at one end, perhaps through a read error. The V call is TRBV7-9, the J call TRBJ2-1; no definite D call. This CDR3 is 14 amino acids long. In germline, CDR1 is SEHNR, CDR2 FQNEAQ (reference sequence). The CDR3 sequence: CASSVAARYNEQFF. The CDR3 DNA reads as TGTGCCAGCAGCGTAGCAGCGAGATACAATGAGCAGTTCTTC.